The clone carrying this T cell receptor beta chain was detected once. Profiling relied on immunoSEQ multiplex PCR, and the TCRdb table lists in-frame clones only, not all of them. The sample contains more than 95,000 clones, roughly 87% of which appear only once. This sample was included in a study of control samples from healthy donors and cancer patients. The CDR3 has 17 residues. CDR1 is MDHEN and CDR2 is SYDVKM in the germline V gene. V lost 6 bases to trimming and J lost 0 bases, with 15 bases between them. This clonotype was sampled from a man between 40 and 49 years old in good health. Sequenced material: blood. V gene TRBV28 combines with J gene TRBJ2-6, with D possibly matching TRBD1 (6 bases). DNA of the CDR3: TGTGCCAGCAGGCCTATTACAGGGCTCTCTGGGGCCAACGTCCTGACTTTC. Translating it yields CASRPITGLSGANVLTF.